This passage covers 23 T cell receptor beta chains from one sample sequenced in a study of Graves' ophthalmopathy and Graves' hyperthyroidism. Amplifying from RNA transcripts, the study obtained TCR beta CDR3 regions. Second-round multiplex PCR followed a first-round RT-PCR using HTBI primers. MiXCR, run by TCRdb on the multiplex PCR reads, gives a single entry per CDR3 protein. The sample lists 200,000 to 250,000 distinct CDR3 sequences, 20% to 25% occurring once. The sample comprised peripheral blood. The receptors shown here come from a woman in her forties or fifties with Graves' ophthalmopathy.

The chain carries TRBV12-3 or TRBV12-4 and TRBJ1-1; maybe TRBD1 (5 bases). V lost 3 bases and J 4 bases, leaving 9 bases between the germline ends. This CDR3 spans 13 amino acids. The CDR3 DNA reads as TGTGCCAGCAGTTTGGCAGGGATCACTGAAGCTTTCTTT. Encoded protein: CASSLAGITEAFF.

In its sample, this clonotype was seen many times. The genes are TRBV28 and TRBJ2-7; 8 nucleotides match TRBD1. Trimming took 2 bases from V and 7 from J; bases not matched to a gene: 10. Germline values: CDR1 MDHEN, CDR2 SYDVKM. The CDR3 sequence is 15 residues long. Here the CDR3 DNA reads TGTGCCAGCAGTTTACCCCTCAGGGGGCGAGGGGAGCAGTACTTC. As protein: CASSLPLRGRGEQYF.

In its sample, this clonotype was seen many times. The genes are TRBV6-1 and TRBJ1-1; D is ambiguous. Trimming took off 4 bases at V and 1 base at J, with 7 bases between the two ends. This CDR3 is built from 13 residues. In germline, CDR1 is MNHNS, CDR2 SASEGT. CDR3 DNA: TGTGCCAGCAGTGTTGTCGAGAACACTGAAGCTTTCTTT. This encodes CASSVVENTEAFF.

This clonotype appeared many times. V gene TRBV6-5 combines with J gene TRBJ2-7, with 7 bases that match TRBD2. The J segment lost 4 bases and the V segment lost 7 bases, leaving 7 bases of the junction unmatched. The CDR3 covers 13 residues. Germline CDR1 and CDR2: MNHEY and SVGAGI. CDR3 region: CASKRGTTYEQYF. For the CDR3, the DNA is TGTGCCAGCAAAAGAGGGACTACATACGAGCAGTACTTC.

This clonotype appeared many times. One end of the junction does not line up with germline, which may come from a read error. This sequence joins TRBV30 and TRBJ2-2; D is unresolved. The CDR3 runs 11 residues. Germline CDR1 GTSNPN, CDR2 SVGIG (reference sequence). DNA for the CDR3: TGTGCCTGGAGTCCCACCAGGGAGCTGTTTTTT. Its protein product is CAWSPTRELFF.

This clonotype was picked up many times. The genes are TRBV12-3 or TRBV12-4 and TRBJ2-7; possibly TRBD2 for D (6 bases). The CDR3 is 15 residues long. V lost 3 bases and J 3 bases, leaving 15 bases between the germline ends. As DNA, the CDR3 is TGTGCCAGCAGTTTTGAGCTAGCGAGGGACTACGAGCAGTACTTC. Its protein is CASSFELARDYEQYF.

This clonotype was seen ten or more times. This rearrangement joins TRBV5-1 to TRBJ1-1; 9 bases align to TRBD1. Germline V CDR1 and CDR2: SGHRS, YFSETQ. This CDR3 comprises 17 residues. V shed 5 bases, J shed 3 bases, and the junction held 14 bases outside the gene matches. CDR3 loop: CASRLQGQGKIDTEAFF. Here the CDR3 DNA reads TGCGCCAGCAGACTACAAGGACAGGGGAAGATTGACACTGAAGCTTTCTTT.

This clonotype was counted many times. The CDR3 here is CAFRPVMNTEAFF. In nucleotides, the CDR3 is TGTGCCTTCCGCCCAGTAATGAACACTGAAGCTTTCTTT. The V gene is TRBV30, the J gene TRBJ1-1; D is unclear. The length of the CDR3 is 13 residues. From germline, CDR1 is GTSNPN and CDR2 SVGIG (reference sequence). V was clipped by 7 bases and J by 0 bases, with 12 bases between them.

As concerns this clonotype: At one of its ends the junction is not consistent with the germline gene, which may arise from a read error. The V call is TRBV19, the J call TRBJ1-1, with TRBD1 identical over 9 bases. The CDR3 runs 15 residues. Germline-derived CDR1 and CDR2 are LNHDA and SQIVND (reference sequence). DNA of the CDR3: TGTGCCAGTAGTCTTTCCGGGACAGGGAACGCTGAAGCTTTCTTT. As protein: CASSLSGTGNAEAFF.

Many counts were recorded for this clonotype. This chain connects TRBV11-2 to TRBJ1-2; tentatively, D is TRBD1 (5 bases). Germline values: CDR1 SGHAT, CDR2 FQNNGV. This CDR3 spans 13 amino acids. Trimming took 1 base from V and 5 from J, leaving 8 bases between them. The CDR3 DNA sequence: TGTGCCAGCAGCTTAGGCAGGGCTTATGGCTACACCTTC. Translating it yields CASSLGRAYGYTF.

This clonotype was observed at least ten times. The chain recombines TRBV6-1 with TRBJ1-2; 11 bases fit TRBD1. CDR1 MNHNS and CDR2 SASEGT come from the germline V gene. V dropped 3 bases and J dropped 4; count of bases not matched to a gene: 1. The CDR3 length is 14 residues. The CDR3 sequence is CASSEGTGGYGYTF. Here the CDR3 DNA reads TGTGCCAGCAGTGAGGGGACAGGGGGCTATGGCTACACCTTC.

This clonotype was observed many times. J is TRBJ1-1 and V is TRBV30, with unresolved D. V was cut by 3 bases and J by 2 bases, with 4 bases left in between. Germline-derived CDR1 and CDR2 are GTSNPN and SVGIG (reference sequence). The CDR3 is 11 residues long. This chain's CDR3 is CAWSVNTEAFF. CDR3 coding DNA: TGTGCCTGGAGCGTCAACACTGAAGCTTTCTTT.

V and J are TRBV2 and TRBJ1-1; no clear D gene. This CDR3 has 13 amino acids. Trimming took off 4 bases at V and 0 bases at J, with 6 bases between the two ends. Germline V lookup: CDR1 SNHLY, CDR2 FYNNEI. CDR3 in DNA: TGTGCCAGCAGTGGCGATATGAACACTGAAGCTTTCTTT. This codes for CASSGDMNTEAFF.

This clonotype was observed a handful of times. The chain joins TRBV14 to TRBJ2-7; D tentatively reads TRBD1 or TRBD2 (5 bases each). V lost 3 bases, J lost 3 bases, and 15 bases lay in between. This CDR3 is 15 amino acids long. Germline values: CDR1 SGHDN, CDR2 FVKESK. DNA of the CDR3: TGTGCCAGCAGCCAGCCGGGACCTGCGGTCTACGAGCAGTACTTC. Protein product: CASSQPGPAVYEQYF.

This clonotype was seen many times. The rearrangement joins TRBV6-1 to TRBJ1-5, with 8 nucleotides matching TRBD1. The CDR3 loop spans 16 amino acids. Trimming at V came to 5 bases and at J to 3 bases, leaving 9 bases not matched to a gene. The germline gives CDR1 MNHNS, CDR2 SASEGT. CDR3 region: CASSNYDRGNNQPQHF. CDR3 bases: TGTGCCAGCAGTAATTACGACAGGGGAAACAATCAGCCCCAGCATTTT.

This clonotype was detected many times. This chain connects TRBV4-1 to TRBJ2-5; 11 nucleotides align to TRBD2. V dropped 5 bases and J dropped 5; count of bases not matched to a gene: 4. The length of the CDR3 is 14 residues. Germline V gene lookup returns CDR1 MGHRA and CDR2 YSYEKL. CDR3 DNA: TGCGCCAGCAGCGTTAGCGGGAGGGCTGAGACCCAGTACTTC. Translating gives CASSVSGRAETQYF.

This clonotype was counted many times. The chain uses TRBV5-1 and TRBJ2-7; D call uncertain. The CDR3 is 13 residues long. CDR1 and CDR2 from the germline V gene are SGHRS and YFSETQ. The V end was cut by 4 bases, the J end by 3 bases, with 11 bases between. CDR3 protein: CASSISINYEQYF. The CDR3 DNA reads TGCGCCAGCAGCATAAGCATCAACTACGAGCAGTACTTC.

This clonotype was recorded many times. The chain links TRBV24-1 to TRBJ2-6; 7 nucleotides agree with TRBD1. Per germline, CDR1 KGHDR and CDR2 SFDVKD. V shed 10 bases and J 2 bases; nucleotides not matched to a gene: 1. The CDR3 has 13 amino acids. The CDR3 here is CATRGPGANVLTF. In DNA form, the CDR3 reads TGTGCCACTAGGGGGCCTGGGGCCAACGTCCTGACTTTC.

This clonotype was counted many times. This chain connects TRBV5-1 to TRBJ2-7, with a weak D call TRBD1 (5 bases). The V end was cut by 3 bases, the J end by 5 bases, with 9 bases between. From germline, CDR1 is SGHRS and CDR2 YFSETQ. The CDR3 has 12 residues. CDR3 DNA: TGCGCCAGCAGCTCCCAGGGAAACGAGCAGTACTTC. Translated, it gives CASSSQGNEQYF.

This clonotype appeared many times. This rearrangement joins TRBV11-2 to TRBJ2-7, with D hard to call. Germline-derived CDR1 and CDR2 are SGHAT and FQNNGV. Trimming stripped 0 bases from V and 2 bases from J, with 11 bases between. CDR3 length: 15 residues. The CDR3 region has the DNA TGTGCCAGCAGCTTAGATCACGGCTCAACCTACGAGCAGTACTTC. Translated, it gives CASSLDHGSTYEQYF.

This clonotype has at least ten counts. The chain has TRBV6-1 and TRBJ2-4, with a weak D call TRBD2 (5 bases). Between the trimmed V and J ends, which lost 5 bases and 7 bases, there was a span of 9 bases. The V gene's germline CDR1 is MNHNS and CDR2 SASEGT. CDR3 size: 12 residues. This CDR3 is CASSPGSNIQYF. In DNA form, the CDR3 reads TGTGCCAGCAGTCCGGGGTCGAACATTCAGTACTTC.

This clonotype has only a few counts. The J gene is TRBJ2-2, the V gene TRBV10-3; 7 bases fit TRBD2. The junction had 6 bases not matched to a gene; V was cut back by 3 bases and J by 5 bases. Looked up from germline, CDR1 is ENHRY and CDR2 is SYGVKD. The CDR3 is 15 amino acids. This CDR3 is CAISEGGSDTGELFF. Here the CDR3 DNA reads TGTGCCATCAGTGAAGGCGGGAGCGATACCGGGGAGCTGTTTTTT.

This sequence joins TRBV7-8 and TRBJ2-5; 7 positions match TRBD1. The length of the CDR3 is 13 residues. Germline CDR1 is SGHVS and CDR2 is FQNEAQ. With 4 bases clipped from V and 9 bases from J, the junction kept 8 bases outside the gene matches. This CDR3 is CASSSADRAAQYF. The CDR3 DNA reads as TGTGCCAGCAGCTCCGCTGACAGGGCGGCCCAGTACTTC.